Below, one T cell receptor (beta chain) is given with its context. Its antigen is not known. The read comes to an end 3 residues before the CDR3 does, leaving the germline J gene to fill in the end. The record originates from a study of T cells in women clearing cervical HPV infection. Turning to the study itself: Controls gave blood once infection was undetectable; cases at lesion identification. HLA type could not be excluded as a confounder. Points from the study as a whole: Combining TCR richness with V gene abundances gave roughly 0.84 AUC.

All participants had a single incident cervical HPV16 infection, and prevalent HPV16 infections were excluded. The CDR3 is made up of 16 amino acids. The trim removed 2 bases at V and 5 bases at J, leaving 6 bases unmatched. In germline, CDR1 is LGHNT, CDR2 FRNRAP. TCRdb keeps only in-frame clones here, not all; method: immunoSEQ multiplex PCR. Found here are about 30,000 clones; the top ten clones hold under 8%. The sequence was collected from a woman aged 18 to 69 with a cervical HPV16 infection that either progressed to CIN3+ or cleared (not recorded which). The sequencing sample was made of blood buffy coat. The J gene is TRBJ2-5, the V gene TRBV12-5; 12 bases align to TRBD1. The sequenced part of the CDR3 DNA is TGTGCTAGTGGTTTGTCTAGGGACAGGGGGCTGGAGACC. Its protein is CASGLSRDRGLET. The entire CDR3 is CASGLSRDRGLETQYF. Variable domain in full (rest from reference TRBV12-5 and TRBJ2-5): DARVTQTPRHKVTEMGQEVTMRCQPILGHNTVFWYRQTMMQGLELLAYFRNRAPLDDSGMPKDRFSAEMPDATLATLKIQPSEPRDSAVYFCASGLSRDRGLETQYFGPGTRLLVL.